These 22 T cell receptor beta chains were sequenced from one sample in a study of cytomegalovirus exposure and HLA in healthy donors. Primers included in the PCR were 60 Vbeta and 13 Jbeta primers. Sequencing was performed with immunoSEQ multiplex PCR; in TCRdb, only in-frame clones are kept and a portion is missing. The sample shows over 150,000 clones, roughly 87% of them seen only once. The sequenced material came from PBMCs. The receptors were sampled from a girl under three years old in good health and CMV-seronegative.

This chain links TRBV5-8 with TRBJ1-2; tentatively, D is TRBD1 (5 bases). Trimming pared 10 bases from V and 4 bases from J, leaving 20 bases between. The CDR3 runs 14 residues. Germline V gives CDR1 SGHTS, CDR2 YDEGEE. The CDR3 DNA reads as TGTGCCGGGGCACGTGAAGGGTTAATCTATGGCTACACCTTC. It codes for CAGAREGLIYGYTF.

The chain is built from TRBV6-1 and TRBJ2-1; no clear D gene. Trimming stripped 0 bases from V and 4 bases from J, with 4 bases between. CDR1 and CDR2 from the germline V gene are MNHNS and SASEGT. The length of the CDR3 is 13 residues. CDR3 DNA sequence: TGTGCCAGCAGTGAAGCGGAGTACAATGAGCAGTTCTTC. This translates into CASSEAEYNEQFF.

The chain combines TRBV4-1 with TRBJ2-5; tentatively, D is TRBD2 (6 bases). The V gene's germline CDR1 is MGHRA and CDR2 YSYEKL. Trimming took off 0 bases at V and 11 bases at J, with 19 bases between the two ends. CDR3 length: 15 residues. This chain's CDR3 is CASSQDLHGTSWQYF. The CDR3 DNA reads TGCGCCAGCAGCCAAGATTTGCACGGGACTTCGTGGCAGTACTTC.

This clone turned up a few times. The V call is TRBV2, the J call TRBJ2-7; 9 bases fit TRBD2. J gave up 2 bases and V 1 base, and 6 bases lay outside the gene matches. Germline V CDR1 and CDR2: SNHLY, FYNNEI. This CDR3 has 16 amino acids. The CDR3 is CASSEGDSGGAYEQYF. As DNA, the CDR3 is TGTGCCAGCAGTGAAGGGGATAGCGGGGGTGCCTACGAGCAGTACTTC.

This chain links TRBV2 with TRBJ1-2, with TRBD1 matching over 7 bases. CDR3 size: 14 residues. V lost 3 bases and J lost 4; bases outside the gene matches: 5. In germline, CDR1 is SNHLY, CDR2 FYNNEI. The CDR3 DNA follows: TGTGCCAGCAGTGAGGCCAGGGGGTTCTATGGCTACACCTTC. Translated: CASSEARGFYGYTF.

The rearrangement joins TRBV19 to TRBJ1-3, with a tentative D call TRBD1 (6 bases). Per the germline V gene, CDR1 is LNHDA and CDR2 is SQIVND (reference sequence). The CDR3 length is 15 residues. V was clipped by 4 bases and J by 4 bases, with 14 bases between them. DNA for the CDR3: TGTGCCAGTAGTAACCAGCAGGGGAAAGGAAACACCATATATTTT. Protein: CASSNQQGKGNTIYF.

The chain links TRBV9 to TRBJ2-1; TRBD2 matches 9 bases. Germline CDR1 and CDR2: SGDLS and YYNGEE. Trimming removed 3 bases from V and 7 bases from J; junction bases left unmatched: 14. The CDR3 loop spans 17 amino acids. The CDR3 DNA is TGTGCCAGCAGCGAGGGGTTGGGCGGGGCGGGGGGGAATGAGCAGTTCTTC. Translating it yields CASSEGLGGAGGNEQFF.

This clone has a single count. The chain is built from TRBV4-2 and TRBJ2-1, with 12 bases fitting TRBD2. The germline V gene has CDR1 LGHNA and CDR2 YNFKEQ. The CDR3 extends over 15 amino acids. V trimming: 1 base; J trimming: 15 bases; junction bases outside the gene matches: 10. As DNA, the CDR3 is TGTGCCAGCAGCCAAGGCTCACTAGCGGGGGGCGCCCCGTTCTTC. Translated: CASSQGSLAGGAPFF.

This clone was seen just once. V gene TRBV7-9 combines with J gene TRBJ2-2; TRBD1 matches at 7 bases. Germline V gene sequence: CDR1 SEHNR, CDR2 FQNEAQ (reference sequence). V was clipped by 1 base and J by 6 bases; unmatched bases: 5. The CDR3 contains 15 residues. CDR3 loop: CASSLGNRGSGELFF. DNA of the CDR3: TGTGCCAGCAGCTTAGGGAACAGGGGATCCGGGGAGCTGTTTTTT.

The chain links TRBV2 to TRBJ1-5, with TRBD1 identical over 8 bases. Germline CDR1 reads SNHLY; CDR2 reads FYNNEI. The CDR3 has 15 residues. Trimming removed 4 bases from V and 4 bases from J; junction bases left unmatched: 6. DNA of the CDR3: TGTGCCAGCAGTGTGACAGGGGCAGGAAATCAGCCCCAGCATTTT. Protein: CASSVTGAGNQPQHF.

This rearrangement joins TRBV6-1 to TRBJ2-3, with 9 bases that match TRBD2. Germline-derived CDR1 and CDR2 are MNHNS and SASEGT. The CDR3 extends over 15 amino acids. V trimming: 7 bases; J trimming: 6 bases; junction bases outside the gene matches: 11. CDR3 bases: TGTGCCAGCAAGGCGGGGGGGGCCGGTTGGGATACGCAGTATTTT. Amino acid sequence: CASKAGGAGWDTQYF.

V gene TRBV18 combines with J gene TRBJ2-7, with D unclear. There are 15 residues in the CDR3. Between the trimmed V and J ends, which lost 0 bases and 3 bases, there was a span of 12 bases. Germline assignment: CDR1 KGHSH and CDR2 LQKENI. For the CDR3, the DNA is TGTGCCAGCTCACCACCGGGTCGGGTTTTCTACGAGCAGTACTTC. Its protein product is CASSPPGRVFYEQYF.

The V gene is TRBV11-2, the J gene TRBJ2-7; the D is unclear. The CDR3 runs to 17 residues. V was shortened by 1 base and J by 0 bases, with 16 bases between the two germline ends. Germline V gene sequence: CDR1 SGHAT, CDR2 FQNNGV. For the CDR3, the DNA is TGTGCCAGCAGCTTAGTTTTCTCGTTCCTAGGCTCCTACGAGCAGTACTTC. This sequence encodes CASSLVFSFLGSYEQYF.

CDR3 region: CASVGGIGPQHF. For the CDR3, the DNA is TGTGCCAGCGTCGGGGGTATCGGCCCCCAGCATTTT. The chain has TRBV2 and TRBJ1-5, with a possible D match to TRBD1 (5 bases). Trimming pared 8 bases from V and 10 bases from J, leaving 15 bases between. The CDR3 is 12 amino acids. Germline CDR1 SNHLY, CDR2 FYNNEI.

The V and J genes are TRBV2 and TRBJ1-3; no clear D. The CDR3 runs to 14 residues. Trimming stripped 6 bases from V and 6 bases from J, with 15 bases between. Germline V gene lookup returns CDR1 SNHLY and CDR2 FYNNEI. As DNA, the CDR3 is TGTGCCAGCAGCGAATACAGCAATCTAAACACCATATATTTT. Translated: CASSEYSNLNTIYF.

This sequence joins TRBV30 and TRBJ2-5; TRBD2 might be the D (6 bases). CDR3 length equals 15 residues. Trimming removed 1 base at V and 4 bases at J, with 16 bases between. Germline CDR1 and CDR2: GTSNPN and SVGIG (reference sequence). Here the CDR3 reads CAWSGAGLLGETQYF. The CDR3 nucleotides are TGTGCCTGGAGTGGAGCAGGACTATTGGGAGAGACCCAGTACTTC.

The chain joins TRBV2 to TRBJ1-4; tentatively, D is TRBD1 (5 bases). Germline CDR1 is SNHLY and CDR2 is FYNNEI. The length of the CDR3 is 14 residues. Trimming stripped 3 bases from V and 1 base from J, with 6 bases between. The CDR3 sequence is CASSDQGTNEKLFF. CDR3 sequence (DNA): TGTGCCAGCAGTGATCAGGGAACTAATGAAAAACTGTTTTTT.

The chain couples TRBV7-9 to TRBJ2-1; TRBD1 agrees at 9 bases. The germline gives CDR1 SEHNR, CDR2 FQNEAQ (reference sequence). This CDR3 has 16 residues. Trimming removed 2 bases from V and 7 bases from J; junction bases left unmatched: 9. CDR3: CASSLLRTGALNEQFF. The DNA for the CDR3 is TGTGCCAGCAGCTTACTCCGGACAGGGGCGTTGAATGAGCAGTTCTTC.

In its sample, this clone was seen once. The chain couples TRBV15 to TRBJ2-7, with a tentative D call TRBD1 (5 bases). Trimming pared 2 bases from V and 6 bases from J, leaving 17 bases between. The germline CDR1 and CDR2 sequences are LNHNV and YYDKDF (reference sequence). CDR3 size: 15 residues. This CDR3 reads CATSRSGQGSLEQYF. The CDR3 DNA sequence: TGTGCCACCAGCAGATCTGGGCAGGGAAGCCTCGAGCAGTACTTC.

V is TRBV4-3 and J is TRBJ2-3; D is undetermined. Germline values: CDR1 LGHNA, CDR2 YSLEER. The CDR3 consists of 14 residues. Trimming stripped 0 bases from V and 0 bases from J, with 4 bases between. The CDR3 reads CASSQDPSTDTQYF. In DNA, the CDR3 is TGCGCCAGCAGCCAAGATCCAAGCACAGATACGCAGTATTTT.

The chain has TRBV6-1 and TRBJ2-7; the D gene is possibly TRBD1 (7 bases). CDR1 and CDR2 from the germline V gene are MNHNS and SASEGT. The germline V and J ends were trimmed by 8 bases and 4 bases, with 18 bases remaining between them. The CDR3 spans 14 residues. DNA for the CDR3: TGTGCCAGCCTGAGAGGGGGCGGAGGGTACGAGCAGTACTTC. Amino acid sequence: CASLRGGGGYEQYF.

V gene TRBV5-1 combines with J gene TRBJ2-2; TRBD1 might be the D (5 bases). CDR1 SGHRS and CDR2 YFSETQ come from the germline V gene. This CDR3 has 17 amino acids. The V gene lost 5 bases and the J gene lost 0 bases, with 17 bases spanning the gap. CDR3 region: CASRGVVGRTNTGELFF. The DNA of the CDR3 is TGCGCCAGCAGAGGGGTTGTGGGGCGAACGAACACCGGGGAGCTGTTTTTT.